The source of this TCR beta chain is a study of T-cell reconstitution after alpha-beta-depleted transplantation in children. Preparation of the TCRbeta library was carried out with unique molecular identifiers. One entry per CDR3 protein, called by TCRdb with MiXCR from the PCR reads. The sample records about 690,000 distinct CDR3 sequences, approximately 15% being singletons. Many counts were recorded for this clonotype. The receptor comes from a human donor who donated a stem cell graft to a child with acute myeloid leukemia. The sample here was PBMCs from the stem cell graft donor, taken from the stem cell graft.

The CDR3 reads CSARGPGSTNEKLFF. In DNA, the CDR3 is TGCAGTGCTAGGGGCCCGGGTTCAACTAATGAAAAACTGTTTTTT. The chain couples TRBV20-1 to TRBJ1-4; D not certain. Germline loops: CDR1 DFQATT, CDR2 SNEGSKA (reference sequence). Trimming removed 3 bases at V and 0 bases at J, with 11 bases between. CDR3 length equals 15 residues.